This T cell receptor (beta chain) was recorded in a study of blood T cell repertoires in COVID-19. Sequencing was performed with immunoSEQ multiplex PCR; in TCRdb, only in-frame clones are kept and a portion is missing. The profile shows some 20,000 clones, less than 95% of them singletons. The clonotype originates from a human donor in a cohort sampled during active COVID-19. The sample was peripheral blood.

The CDR3 sequence is CASSPREGEQFF. In nucleotides, the CDR3 is TGTGCCAGCAGCCCTCGGGAAGGGGAGCAGTTCTTC. V is TRBV11-3 and J is TRBJ2-1; the D gene is possibly TRBD2 (5 bases). Looked up from germline, CDR1 is SGHNT and CDR2 is YENEEA. The CDR3 has 12 amino acids. The ends were cut back, 5 bases at V and 10 bases at J, with 12 bases in the middle.